This T cell receptor beta chain was recovered during a study of technical replicates of blood from a handful of donors. The CDR3 is 16 amino acids. Trimming took 0 bases from V and 6 from J; bases not matched to a gene: 10. The germline CDR1 and CDR2 sequences are SGHNT and YYREEE (reference sequence). This table comes from immunoSEQ multiplex PCR, and its TCRdb copy is limited to in-frame clones, with some not included. The repertoire has roughly 56,000 clones, roughly 96% of them found once; the top ten carry about 3%. The chain employs TRBV5-4 and TRBJ2-3, with 7 nucleotides matching TRBD2. The sample consisted of PBMCs. This sequence originates from a human donor in good health. Some clones in this sample may be carry-over from other donors' samples. CDR3 nucleotides: TGTGCCAGCAGCTTGGCCTCCCGACTAGCCCGGGATACGCAGTATTTT. Residues: CASSLASRLARDTQYF.